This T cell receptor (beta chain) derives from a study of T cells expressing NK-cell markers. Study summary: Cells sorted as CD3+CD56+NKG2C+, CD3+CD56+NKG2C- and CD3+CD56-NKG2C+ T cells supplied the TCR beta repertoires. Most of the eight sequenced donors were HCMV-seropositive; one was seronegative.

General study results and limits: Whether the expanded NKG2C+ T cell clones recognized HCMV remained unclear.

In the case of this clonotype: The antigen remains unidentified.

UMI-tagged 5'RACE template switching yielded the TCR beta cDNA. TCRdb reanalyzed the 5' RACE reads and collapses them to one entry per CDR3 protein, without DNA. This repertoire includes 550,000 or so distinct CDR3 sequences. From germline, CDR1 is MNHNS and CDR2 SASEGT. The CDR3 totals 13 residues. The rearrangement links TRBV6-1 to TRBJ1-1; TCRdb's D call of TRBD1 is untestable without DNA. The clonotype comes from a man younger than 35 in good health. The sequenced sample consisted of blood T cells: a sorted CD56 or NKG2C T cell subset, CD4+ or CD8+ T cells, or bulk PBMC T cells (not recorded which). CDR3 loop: CASVKTGDTEAFF.